The 15 T cell receptor beta chains in this list originate from one sample, sequenced in a study of T cell changes during pregnancy in multiple sclerosis. Method: immunoSEQ multiplex PCR; TCRdb's copy keeps in-frame clones and lacks some. Of around 60,000 clones listed, roughly 92% are singletons. The sample was CD8+ T cells from peripheral blood mononuclear cells, taken in the third trimester of pregnancy. All receptors derive from a female donor with multiple sclerosis, enrolled in a pregnancy study.

The chain combines TRBV13 with TRBJ2-7, with 9 positions matching TRBD1. Germline assignment: CDR1 PRHDT and CDR2 FYEKMQ (reference sequence). With V trimmed by 5 bases and J by 7 bases, 21 bases remained unmatched. The CDR3 loop spans 18 amino acids. The CDR3 DNA is TGTGCCAGCAGCCCTCAATGGGTCGACAGGGGGACCCATGTGGAGCAGTACTTC. Translated: CASSPQWVDRGTHVEQYF.

The rearrangement links TRBV19 to TRBJ1-5; 7 bases match TRBD1. Germline loops: CDR1 LNHDA, CDR2 SQIVND (reference sequence). This CDR3 is 16 amino acids long. V lost 4 bases and J lost 5; bases outside the gene matches: 11. In DNA, the CDR3 is TGTGCCAGTAGTACTACAGGGGCTGTTGGGGATCAGCCCCAGCATTTT. Translated: CASSTTGAVGDQPQHF.

This chain uses TRBV19 with TRBJ2-1; D might be TRBD2 (5 bases). Germline assignment: CDR1 LNHDA and CDR2 SQIVND (reference sequence). The CDR3 has 15 residues. Between the trimmed V and J ends, which lost 3 bases and 7 bases, there was a span of 16 bases. The DNA for the CDR3 is TGTGCCAGTAGTATGATCCCAGCGGAGAGGAATGAGCAGTTCTTC. Translated: CASSMIPAERNEQFF.

This clone was detected only a few times. The chain employs TRBV19 and TRBJ2-2; 12 bases match TRBD2. V gave up 8 bases and J gave up 9 bases; unmatched junction bases: 4. CDR1 and CDR2 from the germline V gene are LNHDA and SQIVND (reference sequence). The CDR3 extends over 13 amino acids. Written as DNA, the CDR3 is TGTGCCAGTCGACTAGCGGGAGTGAGGGAGCTGTTTTTT. Protein sequence: CASRLAGVRELFF.

This chain uses TRBV27 with TRBJ2-7, with 10 bases that match TRBD1. V gave up 5 bases and J gave up 4 bases; unmatched junction bases: 5. The CDR3 totals 14 residues. Looked up from germline, CDR1 is MNHEY and CDR2 is SMNVEV (reference sequence). The DNA for the CDR3 is TGTGCCAGCAGTCCCTCGGACAGGGGGTACGAGCAGTACTTC. Encoded protein: CASSPSDRGYEQYF.

This chain joins TRBV4-1 and TRBJ1-4, with 7 bases aligning to TRBD1. With V trimmed by 3 bases and J by 8 bases, 6 bases remained unmatched. The CDR3 totals 14 residues. Germline V gene lookup returns CDR1 MGHRA and CDR2 YSYEKL. The CDR3 DNA is TGCGCCAGCAGCCATGCAGGGGGGAGGGAAAAACTGTTTTTT. This translates into CASSHAGGREKLFF.

The V gene is TRBV7-9, the J gene TRBJ2-6, with no clear D. Trimming stripped 5 bases from V and 1 base from J, with 12 bases between. Germline CDR1 and CDR2: SEHNR and FQNEAQ (reference sequence). The CDR3 sequence is 16 residues long. The CDR3 DNA reads TGTGCCAGCAGCCCTCCGGTCCCATCTGGGGCCAACGTCCTGACTTTC. Amino acids: CASSPPVPSGANVLTF.

The V gene is TRBV9, the J gene TRBJ2-5; the D gene is possibly TRBD2 (6 bases). The V gene lost 4 bases and the J gene lost 1 base, with 17 bases spanning the gap. CDR3 length: 16 amino acids. Per the germline V gene, CDR1 is SGDLS and CDR2 is YYNGEE. Here the CDR3 reads CASSPLSAGLQETQYF. The CDR3 DNA is TGTGCCAGCAGCCCTCTGTCGGCGGGACTCCAAGAGACCCAGTACTTC.

CDR3 amino acids: CASSLTATTYEQYF. The DNA for the CDR3 is TGTGCCAGCAGTCTGACAGCTACTACCTACGAGCAGTACTTC. The chain links TRBV6-5 to TRBJ2-7; a possible D gene is TRBD1 (5 bases). V lost 5 bases, J lost 2 bases, and 13 bases lay in between. CDR3 length equals 14 residues. Germline V CDR1 and CDR2: MNHEY, SVGAGI.

The chain is built from TRBV21-1 and TRBJ2-7; the DNA was not used to check the table's D call, TRBD2. TRBV21-1 constitutes a pseudogene. The CDR3 sequence is 13 residues long. CDR3 nucleotide sequence: TGTGCCAGCAGGTTAGGAGGGCCGCACGAGCAGTACTTC. This codes for CASRLGGPHEQYF.

The J gene is TRBJ1-4, the V gene TRBV7-9, with D unresolved. The CDR3 is 15 residues long. The germline V gene encodes CDR1 SEHNR and CDR2 FQNEAQ (reference sequence). Between the trimmed V and J ends, which lost 5 bases and 6 bases, there was a span of 16 bases. The CDR3 bases are TGTGCCAGCAGCCTACACAGTGCGCTTGATGAAAAACTGTTTTTT. This gives the protein CASSLHSALDEKLFF.

The genes are TRBV28 and TRBJ2-5, with 11 bases that match TRBD2. The CDR3 totals 17 residues. J gave up 2 bases and V 1 base, and 6 bases lay outside the gene matches. Germline V gene data show CDR1 as MDHEN and CDR2 as SYDVKM. Here the CDR3 reads CASSLSGTSGNQETQYF. Here the CDR3 DNA reads TGTGCCAGCAGTTTATCCGGGACTAGCGGAAATCAAGAGACCCAGTACTTC.

The chain recombines TRBV5-4 with TRBJ1-1; 9 bases align to TRBD1. V gave up 3 bases and J gave up 5 bases; unmatched junction bases: 5. CDR1 and CDR2 from the germline V gene are SGHNT and YYREEE (reference sequence). The length of the CDR3 is 14 residues. The CDR3 bases are TGTGCCAGCAGCTCCACAGGGGGCGGTACTGAAGCTTTCTTT. It yields the protein CASSSTGGGTEAFF.

A single count supports this clone. The chain couples TRBV4-1 to TRBJ2-7; 9 nucleotides align to TRBD1. V was clipped by 0 bases and J by 5 bases; unmatched bases: 8. This CDR3 contains 16 residues. Germline CDR1 and CDR2: MGHRA and YSYEKL. The CDR3 spells CASSQDIGQGSNEQYF. DNA of the CDR3: TGCGCCAGCAGCCAAGATATAGGACAGGGGAGTAACGAGCAGTACTTC.

The count of this clone is one. V and J are TRBV5-4 and TRBJ2-7, with TRBD2 matching 8 bases. The CDR3 extends over 13 amino acids. Germline trimming cut 4 bases from V and 7 bases from J; bases unmatched to any gene: 7. Germline lookup yields CDR1 SGHNT and CDR2 YYREEE (reference sequence). The CDR3 bases are TGTGCCAGCAGCCTCAGCGGGAGTTTTGAGCAGTACTTC. This sequence encodes CASSLSGSFEQYF.